The following is a T cell receptor beta chain sequence with its context. Its target is not known. This sample is drawn from a study of T cell responses to AZD1222 COVID-19 vaccine. Study results and limitations: Among the donors, most were white British and more were female, and clonal diversity was possibly underestimated. Baseline seropositivity characterized only a handful of AZD1222 recipients.

The CDR3 loop spans 15 amino acids. The germline V gene has CDR1 MNHEY and CDR2 SVGAGI. V shed 6 bases, J shed 3 bases, and the junction held 8 bases outside the gene matches. Only in-frame clones appear in the TCRdb table, and some are missing; sequencing was by immunoSEQ multiplex PCR. The data show 70,000 to 95,000 clones, with roughly nine tenths seen just once and approximately 5.2% held by the top ten. The source material was peripheral blood, sampled 28 days after the second AZD1222 dose. The sequence was collected from an adult who received the AZD1222 COVID-19 vaccine. The chain recombines TRBV6-5 with TRBJ1-5; 7 bases match TRBD1. CDR3 sequence (DNA): TGTGCCAGCAGGAGAGGGGGCAACGTCAATCAGCCCCAGCATTTT. It specifies CASRRGGNVNQPQHF.